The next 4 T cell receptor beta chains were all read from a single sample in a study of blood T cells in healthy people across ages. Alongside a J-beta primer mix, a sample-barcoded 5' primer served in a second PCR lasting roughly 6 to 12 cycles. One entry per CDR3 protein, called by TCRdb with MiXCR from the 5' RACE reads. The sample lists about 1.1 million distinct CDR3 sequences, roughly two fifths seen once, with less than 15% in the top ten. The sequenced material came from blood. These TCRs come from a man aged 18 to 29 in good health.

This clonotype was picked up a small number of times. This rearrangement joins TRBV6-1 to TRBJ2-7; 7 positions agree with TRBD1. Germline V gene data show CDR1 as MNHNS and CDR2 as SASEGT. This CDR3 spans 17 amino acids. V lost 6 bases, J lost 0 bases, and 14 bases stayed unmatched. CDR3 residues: CASSLPTGTADSYEQYF. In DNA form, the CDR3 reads TGTGCCAGCAGCCTACCCACCGGGACAGCGGACTCCTACGAGCAGTACTTC.

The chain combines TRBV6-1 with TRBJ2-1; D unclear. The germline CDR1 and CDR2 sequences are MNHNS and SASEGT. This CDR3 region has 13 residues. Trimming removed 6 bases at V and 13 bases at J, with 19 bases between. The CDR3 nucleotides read TGTGCCAGCAGCGCTACACACTTCCGGGCTCAGTTCTTC. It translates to CASSATHFRAQFF.

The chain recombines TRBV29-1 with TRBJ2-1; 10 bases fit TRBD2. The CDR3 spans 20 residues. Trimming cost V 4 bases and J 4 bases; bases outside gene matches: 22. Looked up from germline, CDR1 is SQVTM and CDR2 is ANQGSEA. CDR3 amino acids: CSVAGQLAGGRRLPYNEQFF. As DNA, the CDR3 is TGCAGCGTTGCCGGACAGTTAGCGGGGGGACGTCGATTGCCATACAATGAGCAGTTCTTC.

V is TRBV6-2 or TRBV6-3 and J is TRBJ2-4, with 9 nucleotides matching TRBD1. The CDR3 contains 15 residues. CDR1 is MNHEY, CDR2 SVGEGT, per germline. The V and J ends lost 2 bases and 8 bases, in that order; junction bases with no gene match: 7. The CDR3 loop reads CASSYPGQGGDIQYF. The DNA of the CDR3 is TGTGCCAGCAGTTACCCGGGACAGGGAGGAGACATTCAGTACTTC.